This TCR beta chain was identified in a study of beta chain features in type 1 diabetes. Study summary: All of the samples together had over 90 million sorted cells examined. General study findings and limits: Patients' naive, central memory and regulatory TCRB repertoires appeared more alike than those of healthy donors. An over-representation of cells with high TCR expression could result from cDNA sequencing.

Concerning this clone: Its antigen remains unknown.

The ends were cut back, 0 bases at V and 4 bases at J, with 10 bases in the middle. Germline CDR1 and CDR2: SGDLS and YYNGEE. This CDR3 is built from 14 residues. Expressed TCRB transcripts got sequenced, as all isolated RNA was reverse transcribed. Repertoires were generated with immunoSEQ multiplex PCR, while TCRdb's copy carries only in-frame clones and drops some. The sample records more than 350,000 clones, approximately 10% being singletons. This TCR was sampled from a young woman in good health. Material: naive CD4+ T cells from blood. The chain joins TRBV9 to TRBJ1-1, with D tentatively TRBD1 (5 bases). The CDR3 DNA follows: TGTGCCAGCAGCGTAGTGGCAGGGATCACTGAAGCTTTCTTT. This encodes CASSVVAGITEAFF.